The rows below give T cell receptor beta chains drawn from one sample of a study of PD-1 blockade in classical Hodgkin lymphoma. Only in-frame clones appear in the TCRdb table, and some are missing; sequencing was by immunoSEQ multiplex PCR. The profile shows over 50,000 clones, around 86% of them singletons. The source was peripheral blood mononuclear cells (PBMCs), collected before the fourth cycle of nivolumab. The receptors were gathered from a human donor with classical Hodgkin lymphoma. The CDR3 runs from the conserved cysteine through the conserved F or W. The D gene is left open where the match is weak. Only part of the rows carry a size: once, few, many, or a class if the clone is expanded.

cdr3_nt: TGTGCCAGTAGTAGCGCGGGAGTCTTCGAGCAGTACTTC
cdr3_aa: CASSSAGVFEQYF
clone_size: NA
v_call: TRBV19
d_call: TRBD2
j_call: TRBJ2-7

cdr3_nt: TGCGCCGGCTGTCTACAGGGGGCCGCCTTCTACAATGAGCAGTTCTTC
cdr3_aa: CAGCLQGAAFYNEQFF
clone_size: NA
v_call: TRBV10-1
d_call: TRBD1
j_call: TRBJ2-1

cdr3_nt: TGCGCCAGCAAGACTAGCGGGAGCATAGGCACCGGGGAGCTGTTTTTT
cdr3_aa: CASKTSGSIGTGELFF
clone_size: NA
v_call: TRBV5-1
d_call: TRBD2
j_call: TRBJ2-2

cdr3_nt: TGTGCCAGCAGCTTGGCCACAGGGACCGAGCAGTACTTC
cdr3_aa: CASSLATGTEQYF
clone_size: NA
v_call: TRBV5-5
d_call: NA
j_call: TRBJ2-7

cdr3_nt: TGCGCCAGCAGCCAAGAGACGGCGGGGGTAAATACGCAGTATTTT
cdr3_aa: CASSQETAGVNTQYF
clone_size: NA
v_call: TRBV4-3
d_call: TRBD2
j_call: TRBJ2-3

cdr3_nt: TGTGCCAGCAGATCCGGGACTACCATCACCGGGGAGCTGTTTTTT
cdr3_aa: CASRSGTTITGELFF
clone_size: NA
v_call: TRBV27
d_call: TRBD2
j_call: TRBJ2-2

cdr3_nt: TGCGCCAGCAGCTTGGCGGACAGAGGCTATGGCTACACCTTC
cdr3_aa: CASSLADRGYGYTF
clone_size: NA
v_call: TRBV5-1
d_call: NA
j_call: TRBJ1-2

cdr3_nt: TGTGCCAGTACCCGTAGGGAGGGGGCGGGCACTGAAGCTTTCTTT
cdr3_aa: CASTRREGAGTEAFF
clone_size: NA
v_call: TRBV19
d_call: TRBD1
j_call: TRBJ1-1

cdr3_nt: TGCGCCAGCAGCTTGATAGATACGCAGTATTTT
cdr3_aa: CASSLIDTQYF
clone_size: NA
v_call: TRBV5-1
d_call: NA
j_call: TRBJ2-3

cdr3_nt: TGTGCCAGTAGTCCACAGGGGGCCTATTCCGAAGCTTTCTTT
cdr3_aa: CASSPQGAYSEAFF
clone_size: NA
v_call: TRBV19
d_call: TRBD1
j_call: TRBJ1-1

cdr3_nt: TGTGCCAGCTCACCACCACTAGCGGGGGGTGCAGATACGCAGTATTTT
cdr3_aa: CASSPPLAGGADTQYF
clone_size: NA
v_call: TRBV18
d_call: TRBD2
j_call: TRBJ2-3

cdr3_nt: TGTGCCAGCAGCCAAGAGGGTTTCGGGGAGCTGTTTTTT
cdr3_aa: CASSQEGFGELFF
clone_size: NA
v_call: TRBV4-2
d_call: NA
j_call: TRBJ2-2

cdr3_nt: TGCGCCAGCAGCCCCGGACTAGCGGGGGGAACAGATACGCAGTATTTT
cdr3_aa: CASSPGLAGGTDTQYF
clone_size: NA
v_call: TRBV5-1
d_call: TRBD2
j_call: TRBJ2-3

cdr3_nt: TGCGCCAGCAGCCAAGTCGTTGCGGGGGCCACCTACGAGCAGTACTTC
cdr3_aa: CASSQVVAGATYEQYF
clone_size: NA
v_call: TRBV4-3
d_call: NA
j_call: TRBJ2-7

cdr3_nt: TGTGCCAGCCGAAAGGAGTCTCCGCCACAAGAGACCCAGTACTTC
cdr3_aa: CASRKESPPQETQYF
clone_size: NA
v_call: TRBV2
d_call: NA
j_call: TRBJ2-5

cdr3_nt: TGCAGCGTTGAAGATCCCCGCGGGGGATCCTACGAGCAGTACTTC
cdr3_aa: CSVEDPRGGSYEQYF
clone_size: NA
v_call: TRBV29-1
d_call: TRBD2
j_call: TRBJ2-7

cdr3_nt: TGTGCCACCAGCAGAGAGGGACTAGCGACAGATACGCAGTATTTT
cdr3_aa: CATSREGLATDTQYF
clone_size: once
v_call: TRBV15
d_call: TRBD2
j_call: TRBJ2-3

cdr3_nt: TGTGCCAGCAGCCCAGCCGGGGGTTCGGAGCAGTACTTC
cdr3_aa: CASSPAGGSEQYF
clone_size: NA
v_call: TRBV9
d_call: NA
j_call: TRBJ2-7

cdr3_nt: TGTGCCAGCAGTTACGCGGCAGGGGATTTGGAGACCCAGTACTTC
cdr3_aa: CASSYAAGDLETQYF
clone_size: NA
v_call: TRBV6-6
d_call: NA
j_call: TRBJ2-5

cdr3_nt: TGTGCCAGCAGTTCATGGTCGTACGAGCAGTACTTC
cdr3_aa: CASSSWSYEQYF
clone_size: NA
v_call: TRBV28
d_call: NA
j_call: TRBJ2-7

cdr3_nt: TGTGCCAGCAGTGAAGCGAACGGACCCTACGAGCAGTACTTC
cdr3_aa: CASSEANGPYEQYF
clone_size: NA
v_call: TRBV2
d_call: NA
j_call: TRBJ2-7

cdr3_nt: TGCGCCAGCAGATTGACAGGGAACTATGGCTACACCTTC
cdr3_aa: CASRLTGNYGYTF
clone_size: NA
v_call: TRBV5-1
d_call: TRBD1
j_call: TRBJ1-2

cdr3_nt: TGTGCCAGCAGTGATAACTACAGGGCGAACACTGAAGCTTTCTTT
cdr3_aa: CASSDNYRANTEAFF
clone_size: NA
v_call: TRBV6-6
d_call: NA
j_call: TRBJ1-1

cdr3_nt: TGTGCCAGCAGTGCTCCTTGGGATACGCAGTATTTT
cdr3_aa: CASSAPWDTQYF
clone_size: few
v_call: TRBV6-1
d_call: NA
j_call: TRBJ2-3

cdr3_nt: TGTGCCAGCAGGAGGGACAGGACAGTCTACGAGCAGTACTTC
cdr3_aa: CASRRDRTVYEQYF
clone_size: once
v_call: TRBV6-5
d_call: TRBD1
j_call: TRBJ2-7

cdr3_nt: TGTGCCAGCTCACCGGTAAGCTCACCCTACGAGCAGTACTTC
cdr3_aa: CASSPVSSPYEQYF
clone_size: NA
v_call: TRBV18
d_call: NA
j_call: TRBJ2-7

cdr3_nt: TGTGCCAGCGGCGACAGGGGGAGAACTAATGAAAAACTGTTTTTT
cdr3_aa: CASGDRGRTNEKLFF
clone_size: NA
v_call: TRBV7-2
d_call: TRBD1
j_call: TRBJ1-4

cdr3_nt: TGTGCCAGCAGCTCCGGGACAGGGAACTATGGCTACACCTTC
cdr3_aa: CASSSGTGNYGYTF
clone_size: NA
v_call: TRBV13
d_call: TRBD1
j_call: TRBJ1-2

cdr3_nt: TGTGCCAGCAGACAGACAGGCGGAGAGACCCAGTACTTC
cdr3_aa: CASRQTGGETQYF
clone_size: NA
v_call: TRBV6-5
d_call: NA
j_call: TRBJ2-5

cdr3_nt: TGTGCCAGCACAACCGGGCGGGAGGCCTACGAGCAGTACTTC
cdr3_aa: CASTTGREAYEQYF
clone_size: once
v_call: TRBV9
d_call: TRBD2
j_call: TRBJ2-7

cdr3_nt: TGCGCCAGCAGCCAGCTAGGGGGAGACGCTAGATACGAGCAGTACTTC
cdr3_aa: CASSQLGGDARYEQYF
clone_size: NA
v_call: TRBV4-1
d_call: NA
j_call: TRBJ2-7

cdr3_nt: TGCGCCAGCAGCTTGCCCCAAAGACAGGGATGGAACACTGAAGCTTTCTTT
cdr3_aa: CASSLPQRQGWNTEAFF
clone_size: NA
v_call: TRBV5-1
d_call: TRBD1
j_call: TRBJ1-1

cdr3_nt: TGTGCCAGCAGTTTCCCAGGGGGCGAGTACGAGCAGTACTTC
cdr3_aa: CASSFPGGEYEQYF
clone_size: NA
v_call: TRBV28
d_call: TRBD1
j_call: TRBJ2-7

cdr3_nt: TGTGCCAGCTCACCAGCCCCACCGGGACGGGTATCCTACGAGCAGTACTTC
cdr3_aa: CASSPAPPGRVSYEQYF
clone_size: NA
v_call: TRBV18
d_call: NA
j_call: TRBJ2-7

cdr3_nt: TGCGCCAGCAGCCAAGATATCACAGGGGGCCAAGATACGCAGTATTTT
cdr3_aa: CASSQDITGGQDTQYF
clone_size: NA
v_call: TRBV4-1
d_call: TRBD1
j_call: TRBJ2-3

cdr3_nt: TGTGCCAGCAGCTTGGCCTATAGGGACGGCTACACCTTC
cdr3_aa: CASSLAYRDGYTF
clone_size: NA
v_call: TRBV5-4
d_call: NA
j_call: TRBJ1-2

cdr3_nt: TGTGCCAGCAGCTTGGGGGACAGGGAACACGAGCAGTACTTC
cdr3_aa: CASSLGDREHEQYF
clone_size: NA
v_call: TRBV5-4
d_call: TRBD1
j_call: TRBJ2-7

cdr3_nt: TGCGCCAGCAGCCCCGGGACTAGCGCATACTACGAGCAGTACTTC
cdr3_aa: CASSPGTSAYYEQYF
clone_size: NA
v_call: TRBV5-1
d_call: TRBD2
j_call: TRBJ2-7

cdr3_nt: TGCGCCAGCAGCCAACCCTTCCAGGGACACGAGCAGTACTTC
cdr3_aa: CASSQPFQGHEQYF
clone_size: NA
v_call: TRBV4-1
d_call: NA
j_call: TRBJ2-7

cdr3_nt: TGTGCCAGCAGCCTTGGGACTAGCGGGGGGGCCAGGGACACAGATACGCAGTATTTT
cdr3_aa: CASSLGTSGGARDTDTQYF
clone_size: NA
v_call: TRBV7-2
d_call: TRBD2
j_call: TRBJ2-3

cdr3_nt: TGTGCCAGCAGCTTGGCGGGCAGTGGTTACGAGCAGTACTTC
cdr3_aa: CASSLAGSGYEQYF
clone_size: NA
v_call: TRBV5-4
d_call: NA
j_call: TRBJ2-7

cdr3_nt: TGTGCCAGCAGCCAAGATAGGGTAGCCAAAAACATTCAGTACTTC
cdr3_aa: CASSQDRVAKNIQYF
clone_size: NA
v_call: TRBV14
d_call: NA
j_call: TRBJ2-4

cdr3_nt: TGTGCCATCAGTGAGGGCAGGAGAGGGGACGAGCAGTACTTC
cdr3_aa: CAISEGRRGDEQYF
clone_size: NA
v_call: TRBV10-3
d_call: NA
j_call: TRBJ2-7

cdr3_nt: TGTGCCAGTAGCGGAACCTGGGCAGGTTCCGGGGAGCTGTTTTTT
cdr3_aa: CASSGTWAGSGELFF
clone_size: NA
v_call: TRBV19
d_call: NA
j_call: TRBJ2-2

cdr3_nt: TGTGCCAGCAGTTTATCAGGGCAAGGCTACACCTTC
cdr3_aa: CASSLSGQGYTF
clone_size: NA
v_call: TRBV27
d_call: NA
j_call: TRBJ1-2

cdr3_nt: TGTGCCAGCAGCTTACAGGGAGAGACCCAGTACTTC
cdr3_aa: CASSLQGETQYF
clone_size: NA
v_call: TRBV7-3
d_call: NA
j_call: TRBJ2-5

cdr3_nt: TGTGCCAGCAGTTTAACAGCAGCCCAAGGCCCCCAGCATTTT
cdr3_aa: CASSLTAAQGPQHF
clone_size: few
v_call: TRBV27
d_call: NA
j_call: TRBJ1-5

cdr3_nt: TGTGCCAGCAGTTCCAGCGGGAGAGCAGATACGCAGTATTTT
cdr3_aa: CASSSSGRADTQYF
clone_size: NA
v_call: TRBV6-6
d_call: TRBD2
j_call: TRBJ2-3

cdr3_nt: TGTGCCAGCAGTAGAGCGGGAGGGCTTGGCGAGCAGTACTTC
cdr3_aa: CASSRAGGLGEQYF
clone_size: NA
v_call: TRBV28
d_call: TRBD2
j_call: TRBJ2-7

cdr3_nt: TGTGCCAGCAGCCCCCGCCTCCTAGCGGGAGGGCCAGGTGAGCAGTTCTTC
cdr3_aa: CASSPRLLAGGPGEQFF
clone_size: once
v_call: TRBV7-3
d_call: TRBD2
j_call: TRBJ2-1

cdr3_nt: TGTGCCAGCAGCTGGGACCGGTACTCTGGAAACACCATATATTTT
cdr3_aa: CASSWDRYSGNTIYF
clone_size: NA
v_call: TRBV11-2
d_call: NA
j_call: TRBJ1-3